The present T cell receptor beta chain was sequenced within a study of cytomegalovirus exposure and HLA in healthy donors. The CDR3 spans 12 residues. The V gene's germline CDR1 is MNHNY and CDR2 SVGAGI (reference sequence). The V and J ends lost 8 bases and 6 bases, in that order; junction bases with no gene match: 6. PCR was performed using 60 Vbeta and 13 Jbeta primers. Generated by immunoSEQ multiplex PCR, the TCRdb table keeps only in-frame clones and is missing some. This sample has 150,000 to 200,000 clones, with around 78% found just once. The sequencing sample was made of PBMCs. The sequence came from a woman in her twenties or thirties in good health and CMV-seropositive. The rearrangement uses TRBV6-6 and TRBJ2-7; the match to TRBD2 covers 8 bases. Here the CDR3 reads CASRTGGAEQYF. The CDR3 region has the DNA TGTGCCAGCCGGACCGGGGGGGCCGAGCAGTACTTC.